Given below is one T cell receptor beta chain in context. This clone was seen just once. Its recognized antigen is unknown. One base away there is no much larger clone; base qualities are not given. TCRbeta CDR3 regions were amplified from genomic DNA by means of the immunoSEQ Assay, a bias-controlled multiplex PCR. In the authors' own workflow: The number of nucleated cells in each sample was estimated by amplification of reference gene primers within the assay. To quantify the absolute abundance of each unique TCRbeta CDR3 rearrangement, sequence reads were collapsed and filtered. For each sample, productive Simpson clonality was calculated as the square root of Simpson's diversity index across productive rearrangements. This is the immuneACCESS table as TCRdb keeps it, with only in-frame sequences that have V and J called. A part of the clones is gone; compared with another copy, unresolved V genes explain less than half, and the rest is unexplained. The V and J calls and clone size are taken from that table; D and trimming were inferred from the DNA. Counted in this sample were about 81,000 clones; roughly 89% of them appeared once. Together, the top ten hold 5% to 5.5% of the sample.

These data originate in a study of blood T cell repertoires in COVID-19 (dated by TCRdb to about 2020). Background for the entire study: Collaborator samples came from the United States, Italy and Spain and covered acute and convalescent phases of COVID-19. A de-identified subject ID, COVID-19 status, age in years and sex were almost always included in the sample metadata. Subjects who had been exposed to COVID-19, were actively infected with it, or had recovered from it provided the deeply sampled blood TCRbeta repertoires that made up the dataset. The repertoires were made available in a free public database intended to serve as a resource for research on the immune response to SARS-CoV-2. HLA class I and class II types, where available, came from metadata supplied by the sample provider rather than from assay-based typing. The samples were drawn from two sources: the first 160 participants of the ongoing ImmuneRACE study, and over 950 subjects contributed by 6 global collaborators. The material from the prospective study consisted of cDNA or gDNA derived from T cells, B-cell-depleted T cells, or PBMCs.

The paper as a whole reports these results and caveats: The quantity of clinical and demographic metadata differed by source and by participant and was supplied without curation.

Each collaborating institution followed its own protocols to collect whole blood in K2EDTA tubes. For TCRbeta analysis, collaborators shipped samples in one of three forms: frozen whole blood, isolated PBMCs, or DNA extracted from either of those sample types. From V the trimming removes 2 bases and from J it removes 0 bases, while the gene matches leave 2 bases of the junction unaccounted for. Reading from cysteine to phenylalanine, the CDR3 counts 16 amino acids. Of all the DNA, just the CDR3 is kept, 48 bases in frame from base 1. CDR1 and CDR2, per the germline V gene, are KGHDR and SFDVKD. Sequenced material: peripheral blood. The chain uses TRBV24-1 and TRBJ2-1, with 8 bases aligning to TRBD2. This receptor was identified in a woman older than 75 with active COVID-19. The DNA sequence reads TGTGCCACCAGTGATTACGGGGGGGCCTCCTACAATGAGCAGTTCTTC. Protein translation: CATSDYGGASYNEQFF.